Below are 16 T cell receptor beta chains sequenced from a single sample in a study of shared clonotypes between healthy human individuals. TCRdb's copy holds only in-frame clones and misses some; the assay was immunoSEQ multiplex PCR. Of around 1.6 million clones in the sample, 95% to 99% are singletons; the top ten hold around 0.47%. The sample taken for sequencing was naive CD4+ T cells sorted from blood. Subset of the sample: CD45RA+ positively selected. The receptors shown here come from a man aged 30 to 39 in good health.

This clone was observed a single time. The rearrangement uses TRBV5-4 and TRBJ2-6; 10 bases line up with TRBD2. The V segment lost 1 base and the J segment 0 bases; nucleotides outside the gene matches: 1. CDR3 length: 17 amino acids. In germline, CDR1 is SGHNT, CDR2 YYREEE (reference sequence). The chain's CDR3 is CASSLTSGVSGANVLTF. In DNA, the CDR3 is TGTGCCAGCAGCTTGACTAGCGGGGTCTCTGGGGCCAACGTCCTGACTTTC.

The chain carries TRBV6-5 and TRBJ2-7; 8 bases map to TRBD1. J was trimmed by 9 bases and V by 4 bases; bases with no gene match: 5. Per germline, CDR1 MNHEY and CDR2 SVGAGI. This CDR3 has 12 residues. As DNA, the CDR3 is TGTGCCAGCAGTTCGACAGGGGACGCGCAGTACTTC. This codes for CASSSTGDAQYF.

The chain is built from TRBV2 and TRBJ1-1; TRBD1 is a possible D gene (5 bases). V lost 5 bases to trimming and J lost 8 bases, with 18 bases between them. There are 14 residues in the CDR3. Germline loops: CDR1 SNHLY, CDR2 FYNNEI. DNA of the CDR3: TGTGCCAGCAGTCCACCTTTGAGGGGCCGGGAAGCTTTCTTT. Translating gives CASSPPLRGREAFF.

The J gene is TRBJ1-2, the V gene TRBV15, with D possibly TRBD1 on 5 matching bases. V was clipped by 1 base and J by 2 bases, with 11 bases between them. Germline lookup yields CDR1 LNHNV and CDR2 YYDKDF (reference sequence). The CDR3 contains 15 residues. CDR3 in amino acids: CATSRAGTRNYGYTF. CDR3 nucleotide sequence: TGTGCCACCAGCAGAGCAGGGACGAGGAACTATGGCTACACCTTC.

The genes are TRBV28 and TRBJ1-2, with no clear D. V shed 5 bases and J shed 1 base, with 14 bases lying between them. This CDR3 is built from 15 residues. The germline gives CDR1 MDHEN, CDR2 SYDVKM. CDR3 in amino acids: CASSPPHRLNYGYTF. CDR3 nucleotide sequence: TGTGCCAGCAGTCCCCCCCATCGCCTTAACTATGGCTACACCTTC.

The V and J genes are TRBV15 and TRBJ2-5; TRBD2 aligns across 8 bases. This CDR3 comprises 17 residues. J was trimmed by 9 bases and V by 2 bases; bases with no gene match: 17. Germline values: CDR1 LNHNV, CDR2 YYDKDF (reference sequence). DNA of the CDR3: TGTGCCACCAGCAGATCAGTTAGCGGGACGACCGGGGAGGCCCAGTACTTC. Residues: CATSRSVSGTTGEAQYF.

Points on this clone: Other DNA sequences of this sample code for an identical CDR3. The CDR3, as DNA: TGTGCCAGCAGCTTGGTGTACGAGCAGTACTTC. It codes for CASSLVYEQYF. The V and J genes are TRBV5-5 and TRBJ2-7; unclear D gene. CDR1 and CDR2 from the germline V gene are SGHKS and YYEKEE (reference sequence). This CDR3 comprises 11 residues. V was shortened by 0 bases and J by 4 bases, with 2 bases between the two germline ends.

The sample holds one count of this clone. This CDR3 reads CASSLVPAASTDTQYF. The CDR3 nucleotides are TGTGCCAGCAGCTTGGTTCCGGCAGCCAGCACAGATACGCAGTATTTT. The rearrangement uses TRBV5-6 and TRBJ2-3; D unclear. Germline-derived CDR1 and CDR2 are SGHDT and YYEEEE. V was trimmed by 0 bases and J by 0 bases, leaving 11 bases between them. This CDR3 comprises 16 residues.

This sequence joins TRBV10-3 and TRBJ2-3; 9 bases map to TRBD1. Germline V gene lookup returns CDR1 ENHRY and CDR2 SYGVKD. The CDR3 runs to 13 residues. The V segment lost 11 bases and the J segment 0 bases; nucleotides outside the gene matches: 3. In nucleotides, the CDR3 is TGTGCCGCCGGACAGGGGAGCACAGATACGCAGTATTTT. Encoded protein: CAAGQGSTDTQYF.

The chain couples TRBV7-2 to TRBJ1-5, with D uncertain. Trimming left V 1 base short and J 9 bases short, with 16 bases between. CDR1 and CDR2 (germline): SGHTA, FQGNSA. The CDR3 covers 15 residues. CDR3 loop: CASSLGGYSVWPQHF. DNA for the CDR3: TGTGCCAGCAGCTTAGGGGGTTATTCGGTTTGGCCCCAGCATTTT.

This clone appeared a few times. Distinct nucleotide sequences in the sample also encode this CDR3. The genes are TRBV15 and TRBJ2-7; D is undetermined. CDR3 length: 12 amino acids. Germline V gene data show CDR1 as LNHNV and CDR2 as YYDKDF (reference sequence). V dropped 1 base and J dropped 2 bases, with 3 bases sitting between them. CDR3 DNA: TGTGCCACCAGCAGAGGGGCCTACGAGCAGTACTTC. It encodes CATSRGAYEQYF.

This sequence joins TRBV5-1 and TRBJ1-2; no reliable D call. This CDR3 is built from 12 residues. The V gene lost 2 bases and the J gene lost 8 bases, with 10 bases spanning the gap. Germline V gene sequence: CDR1 SGHRS, CDR2 YFSETQ. CDR3 loop: CASSLNGGGYTF. In DNA form, the CDR3 reads TGCGCCAGCAGCTTAAATGGAGGAGGCTACACCTTC.

The chain has TRBV2 and TRBJ2-1; D is undetermined. This CDR3 comprises 14 residues. In germline, CDR1 is SNHLY, CDR2 FYNNEI. The ends were cut back, 4 bases at V and 0 bases at J, with 7 bases in the middle. The CDR3 spells CASSVLISYNEQFF. The DNA of the CDR3 is TGTGCCAGCAGTGTACTGATCTCCTACAATGAGCAGTTCTTC.

The chain combines TRBV7-2 with TRBJ2-1, with 7 positions matching TRBD2. Trimming removed 5 bases from V and 0 bases from J; junction bases left unmatched: 4. There are 15 residues in the CDR3. The germline CDR1 and CDR2 sequences are SGHTA and FQGNSA. DNA of the CDR3: TGTGCCAGCAGCGAAGCGGGAAACTCCTACAATGAGCAGTTCTTC. This sequence encodes CASSEAGNSYNEQFF.

Here the CDR3 DNA reads TGTGCCAGCAGCCAAGGTCGGGGGGCCGACACCGGGGAGCTGTTTTTT. It encodes CASSQGRGADTGELFF. The chain couples TRBV14 to TRBJ2-2; D is possibly TRBD2 (7 bases). Trimming stripped 1 base from V and 3 bases from J, with 12 bases between. There are 16 residues in the CDR3. CDR1 is SGHDN, CDR2 FVKESK, per germline.

CDR3 region: CASSLGFSETQYF. DNA of the CDR3: TGCGCCAGCAGCTTGGGTTTTTCGGAGACCCAGTACTTC. The rearrangement links TRBV5-1 to TRBJ2-5, with no clear D. CDR1 and CDR2 (germline): SGHRS, YFSETQ. This CDR3 is 13 amino acids long. Trimming took off 0 bases at V and 5 bases at J, with 8 bases between the two ends.